Sequencing of this TCR beta chain was carried out in a study of control samples from healthy donors and cancer patients. Some clones are missing from TCRdb's copy, which holds only in-frame ones; the method was immunoSEQ multiplex PCR. The sample shows fewer than 110,000 clones, around 89% of them seen only once. Worth noting for this clone: In the same sample, other DNA sequences code for this CDR3.

This CDR3 is built from 14 residues. In germline, CDR1 is MNHNS, CDR2 SASEGT. The V end lost 3 bases, the J end lost 1 base, and 9 bases lay between the germline ends. The specimen sequenced was blood. The TCR originated in a man aged 25 to 40 in good health. This rearrangement joins TRBV6-1 to TRBJ1-1; unclear D gene. Here the CDR3 reads CASSDFSENTEAFF. Written as DNA, the CDR3 is TGTGCCAGCAGTGATTTCTCGGAGAACACTGAAGCTTTCTTT.